This T cell receptor beta chain was sequenced in a study of a mutant IDH1 vaccine in newly diagnosed glioma. For the study at large: Visit V12 was scheduled at week 35 and visit V13 at week 47.

The CDR3 runs to 18 residues. CDR1 and CDR2 from the germline V gene are MNHEY and SMNVEV (reference sequence). With 0 bases clipped from V and 7 bases from J, the junction kept 12 bases outside the gene matches. Documented time point: week 35, safety follow-up. Vaccination used 300 ug of mutant IDH1 20-mer peptide per dose, with topical imiquimod. The vaccination schedule gave patients eight doses in weeks 1, 3, 5, 7, 11, 15, 19 and 23. With regard to this clone: The antigen is undetermined.

Some clones are missing from TCRdb's copy, which holds only in-frame ones; the method was immunoSEQ multiplex PCR. The sample lists 50,000 to 70,000 clones, roughly nine tenths occurring once. The specimen comprised PBMCs, sampled from a glioma patient whose treatment included an IDH1 peptide vaccine. The receptor was derived from a man in his forties with glioma. The V call is TRBV27, the J call TRBJ2-2; TRBD2 aligns across 9 bases. CDR3 sequence reads: CASSLSVAGVGRDGELFF. DNA for the CDR3: TGTGCCAGCAGTTTATCTGTAGCGGGAGTGGGGCGGGACGGGGAGCTGTTTTTT.